A selection of T cell receptor beta chains follows, all from one sample in a study of beta chain features in type 1 diabetes. The table came from immunoSEQ multiplex PCR; TCRdb's copy has only in-frame clones and leaves some out. The table has 300,000 to 400,000 clones, roughly 14% seen once. The specimen sequenced was naive CD4+ T cells from blood. These receptors were collected from a woman under 30 with type 1 diabetes. Each CDR3 is given with its conserved first and last residue.

j_gene: TRBJ2-5; v_gene: TRBV29-1; len: 14; CDR3aa: CSVAPGTGGETQYF
j_gene: TRBJ2-1; v_gene: TRBV7-2; len: 17; CDR3aa: CASSSGVLAGPYNEQFF
j_gene: TRBJ2-7; v_gene: TRBV7-2; len: 13; CDR3aa: CASSLPHRGEQYF
j_gene: TRBJ2-7; v_gene: TRBV29-1; len: 16; CDR3aa: CSVARQGSRAYYEQYF
j_gene: TRBJ2-3; v_gene: TRBV5-1; len: 16; CDR3aa: CASSWGPGQGTDTQYF
j_gene: TRBJ2-3; v_gene: TRBV7-7; len: 14; CDR3aa: CASSPAGRADTQYF
j_gene: TRBJ2-1; v_gene: TRBV19; len: 16; CDR3aa: CASSRQPFTSYNEQFF
j_gene: TRBJ2-3; v_gene: TRBV28; len: 13; CDR3aa: CASSLSGADTQYF
j_gene: TRBJ2-1; v_gene: TRBV11-3; len: 15; CDR3aa: CASSFSLAGYNEQFF
j_gene: TRBJ1-1; v_gene: TRBV30; len: 14; CDR3aa: CAWSGGQVNTEAFF
j_gene: TRBJ1-5; v_gene: TRBV19; len: 15; CDR3aa: CASSTPGAGNQPQHF
j_gene: TRBJ2-1; v_gene: TRBV9; len: 15; CDR3aa: CASSVTGLPNNEQFF
j_gene: TRBJ2-1; v_gene: TRBV7-2; len: 17; CDR3aa: CASSSRRRGGPYNEQFF
j_gene: TRBJ2-1; v_gene: TRBV5-1; len: 17; CDR3aa: CASSLGLAGGSYNEQFF
j_gene: TRBJ2-7; v_gene: TRBV30; len: 13; CDR3aa: CAWKPGISYEQYF
j_gene: TRBJ2-1; v_gene: TRBV28; len: 17; CDR3aa: CASSFLAGSPSYNEQFF
j_gene: TRBJ1-1; v_gene: TRBV7-2; len: 14; CDR3aa: CASRKAGQKPEAFF
j_gene: TRBJ2-7; v_gene: TRBV23-1; len: 14; CDR3aa: CASRTREGSYEQYF
j_gene: TRBJ1-4; v_gene: TRBV9; len: 13; CDR3aa: CASSVAGKEKLFF
j_gene: TRBJ2-5; v_gene: TRBV2; len: 11; CDR3aa: CASSLQETQYF
j_gene: TRBJ2-1; v_gene: TRBV28; len: 14; CDR3aa: CASNPDPSYNEQFF
j_gene: TRBJ2-3; v_gene: TRBV7-2; len: 15; CDR3aa: CASSLSAGGTDTQYF
j_gene: TRBJ1-2; v_gene: TRBV28; len: 16; CDR3aa: CASSPSIGRGNYGYTF
j_gene: TRBJ2-1; v_gene: TRBV4-2; len: 15; CDR3aa: CASSQAGTGYNEQFF
j_gene: TRBJ2-3; v_gene: TRBV18; len: 13; CDR3aa: CASSTRLADTQYF